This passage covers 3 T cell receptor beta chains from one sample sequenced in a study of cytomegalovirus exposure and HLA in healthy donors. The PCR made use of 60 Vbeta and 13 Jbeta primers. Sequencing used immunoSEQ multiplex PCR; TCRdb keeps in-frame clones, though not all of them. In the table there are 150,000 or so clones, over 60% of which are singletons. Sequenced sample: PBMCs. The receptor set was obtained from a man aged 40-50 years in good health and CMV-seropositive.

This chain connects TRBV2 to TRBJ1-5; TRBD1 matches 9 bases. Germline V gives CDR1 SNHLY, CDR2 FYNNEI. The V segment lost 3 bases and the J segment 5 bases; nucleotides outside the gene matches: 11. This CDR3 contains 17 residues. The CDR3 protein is CASSEETGGADDQPQHF. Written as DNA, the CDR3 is TGTGCCAGCAGTGAGGAAACAGGGGGCGCGGACGATCAGCCCCAGCATTTT. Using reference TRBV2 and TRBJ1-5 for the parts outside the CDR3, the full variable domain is EPEVTQTPSHQVTQMGQEVILRCVPISNHLYFYWYRQILGQKVEFLVSFYNNEISEKSEIFDDQFSVERPDGSNFTLKIRSTKLEDSAMYFCASSEETGGADDQPQHFGDGTRLSIL.

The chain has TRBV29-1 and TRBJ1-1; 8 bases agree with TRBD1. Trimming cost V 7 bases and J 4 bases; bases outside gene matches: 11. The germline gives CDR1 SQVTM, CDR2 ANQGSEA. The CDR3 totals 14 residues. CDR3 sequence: CSAGAQGAGTEAFF. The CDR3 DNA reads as TGCAGCGCCGGGGCTCAGGGGGCTGGCACTGAAGCTTTCTTT.

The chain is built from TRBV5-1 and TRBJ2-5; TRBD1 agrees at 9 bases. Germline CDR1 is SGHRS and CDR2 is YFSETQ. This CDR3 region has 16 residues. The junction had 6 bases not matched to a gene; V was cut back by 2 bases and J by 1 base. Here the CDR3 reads CASSFEGTGIQETQYF. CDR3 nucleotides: TGCGCCAGCAGCTTTGAGGGGACAGGGATCCAAGAGACCCAGTACTTC. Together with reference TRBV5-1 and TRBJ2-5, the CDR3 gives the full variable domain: KAGVTQTPRYLIKTRGQQVTLSCSPISGHRSVSWYQQTPGQGLQFLFEYFSETQRNKGNFPGRFSGRQFSNSRSEMNVSTLELGDSALYLCASSFEGTGIQETQYFGPGTRLLVL.